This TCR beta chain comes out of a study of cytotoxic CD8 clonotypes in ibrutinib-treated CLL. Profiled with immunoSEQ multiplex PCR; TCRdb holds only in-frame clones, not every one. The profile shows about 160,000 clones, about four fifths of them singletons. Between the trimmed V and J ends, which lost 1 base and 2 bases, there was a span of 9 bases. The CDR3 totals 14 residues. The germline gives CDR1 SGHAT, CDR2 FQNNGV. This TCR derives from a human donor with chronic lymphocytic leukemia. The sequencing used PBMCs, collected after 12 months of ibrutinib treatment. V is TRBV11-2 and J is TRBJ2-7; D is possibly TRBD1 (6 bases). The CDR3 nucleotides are TGTGCCAGCAGCTTAGGCCACAGGGCCTACGAGCAGTACTTC. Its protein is CASSLGHRAYEQYF.